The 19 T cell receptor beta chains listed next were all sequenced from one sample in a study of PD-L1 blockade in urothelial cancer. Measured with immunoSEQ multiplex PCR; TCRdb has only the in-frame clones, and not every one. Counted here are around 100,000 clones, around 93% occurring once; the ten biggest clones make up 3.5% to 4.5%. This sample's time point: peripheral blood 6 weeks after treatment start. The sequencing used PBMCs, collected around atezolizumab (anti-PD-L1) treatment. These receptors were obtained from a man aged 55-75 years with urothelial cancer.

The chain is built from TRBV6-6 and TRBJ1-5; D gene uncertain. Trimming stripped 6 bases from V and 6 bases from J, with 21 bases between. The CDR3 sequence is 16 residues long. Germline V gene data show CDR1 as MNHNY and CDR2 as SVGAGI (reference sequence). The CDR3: CASSRSMWQEAQPQHF. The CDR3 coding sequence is TGTGCCAGCAGCCGATCAATGTGGCAGGAGGCTCAGCCCCAGCATTTT.

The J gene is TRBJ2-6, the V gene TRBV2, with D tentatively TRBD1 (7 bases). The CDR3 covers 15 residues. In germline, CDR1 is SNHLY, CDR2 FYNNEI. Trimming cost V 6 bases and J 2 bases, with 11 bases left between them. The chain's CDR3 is CASRTGTAGANVLTF. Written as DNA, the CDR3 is TGTGCCAGCAGGACAGGGACTGCTGGGGCCAACGTCCTGACTTTC.

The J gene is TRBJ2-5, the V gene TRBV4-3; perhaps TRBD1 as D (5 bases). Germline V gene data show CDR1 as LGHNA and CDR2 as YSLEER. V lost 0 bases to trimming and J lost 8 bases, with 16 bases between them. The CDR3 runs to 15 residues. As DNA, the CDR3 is TGCGCCAGCAGCCAAGAGGCAGGCAGGGTAGGAACCCAGTACTTC. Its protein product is CASSQEAGRVGTQYF.

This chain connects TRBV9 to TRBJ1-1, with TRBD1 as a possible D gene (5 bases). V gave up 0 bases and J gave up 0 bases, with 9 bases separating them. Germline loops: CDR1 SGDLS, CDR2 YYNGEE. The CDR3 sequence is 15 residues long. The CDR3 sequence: CASSVGGGMNTEAFF. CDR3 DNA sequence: TGTGCCAGCAGCGTAGGGGGGGGGATGAACACTGAAGCTTTCTTT.

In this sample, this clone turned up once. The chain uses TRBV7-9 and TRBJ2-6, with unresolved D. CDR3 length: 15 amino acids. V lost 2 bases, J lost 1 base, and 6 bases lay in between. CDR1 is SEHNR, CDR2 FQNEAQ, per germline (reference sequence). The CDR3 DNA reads TGTGCCAGCAGCTTAAGAGTTTCTGGGGCCAACGTCCTGACTTTC. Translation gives CASSLRVSGANVLTF.

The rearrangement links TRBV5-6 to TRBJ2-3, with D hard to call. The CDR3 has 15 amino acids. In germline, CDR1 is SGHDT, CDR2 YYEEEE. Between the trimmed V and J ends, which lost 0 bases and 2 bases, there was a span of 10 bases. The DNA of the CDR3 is TGTGCCAGCAGCTTGGGTCCCCTTCCCACAGATACGCAGTATTTT. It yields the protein CASSLGPLPTDTQYF.

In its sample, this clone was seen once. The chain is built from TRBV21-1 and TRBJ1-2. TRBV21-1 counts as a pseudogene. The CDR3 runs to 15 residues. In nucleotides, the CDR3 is TGTGCCAGCAGCTTCCGGGACTACAAAGAGGATGGCTACACCTTC. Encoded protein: CASSFRDYKEDGYTF.

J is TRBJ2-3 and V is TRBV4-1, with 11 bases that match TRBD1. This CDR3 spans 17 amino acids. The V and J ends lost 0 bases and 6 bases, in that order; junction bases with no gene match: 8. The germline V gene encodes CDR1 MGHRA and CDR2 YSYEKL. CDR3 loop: CASSQDLRTGGWDTQYF. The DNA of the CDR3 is TGCGCCAGCAGCCAAGATCTAAGGACAGGGGGCTGGGATACGCAGTATTTT.

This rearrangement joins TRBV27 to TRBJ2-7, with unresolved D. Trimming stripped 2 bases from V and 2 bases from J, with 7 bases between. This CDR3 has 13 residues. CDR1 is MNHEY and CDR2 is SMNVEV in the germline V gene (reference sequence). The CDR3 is CASSLERAYEQYF. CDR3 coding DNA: TGTGCCAGCAGTTTAGAACGAGCCTACGAGCAGTACTTC.

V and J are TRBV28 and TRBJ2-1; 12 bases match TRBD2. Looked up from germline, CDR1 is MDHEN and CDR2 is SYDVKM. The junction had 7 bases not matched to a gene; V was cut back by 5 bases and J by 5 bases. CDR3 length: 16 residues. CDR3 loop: CASSQLAGGVDNEQFF. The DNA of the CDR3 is TGTGCCAGCAGTCAACTAGCGGGAGGAGTCGACAATGAGCAGTTCTTC.

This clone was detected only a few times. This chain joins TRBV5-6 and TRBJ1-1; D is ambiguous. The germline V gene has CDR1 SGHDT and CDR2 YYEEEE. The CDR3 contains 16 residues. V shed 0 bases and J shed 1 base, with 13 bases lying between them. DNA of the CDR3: TGTGCCAGCAGCTTGGGTACAGTAGAAACGAACACTGAAGCTTTCTTT. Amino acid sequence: CASSLGTVETNTEAFF.

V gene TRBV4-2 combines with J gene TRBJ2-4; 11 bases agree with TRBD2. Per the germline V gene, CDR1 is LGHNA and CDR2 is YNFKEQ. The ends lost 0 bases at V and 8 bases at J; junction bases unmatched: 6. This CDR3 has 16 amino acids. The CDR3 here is CASSQDSGRARDIQYF. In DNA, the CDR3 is TGTGCCAGCAGCCAAGATAGCGGGAGGGCTAGGGACATTCAGTACTTC.

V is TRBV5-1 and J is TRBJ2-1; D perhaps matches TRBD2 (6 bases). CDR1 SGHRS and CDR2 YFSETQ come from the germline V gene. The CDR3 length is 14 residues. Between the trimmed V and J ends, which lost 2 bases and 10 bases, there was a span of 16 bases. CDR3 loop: CASSFRREGAEQFF. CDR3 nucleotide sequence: TGCGCCAGCAGCTTTCGGCGGGAAGGGGCCGAGCAGTTCTTC.

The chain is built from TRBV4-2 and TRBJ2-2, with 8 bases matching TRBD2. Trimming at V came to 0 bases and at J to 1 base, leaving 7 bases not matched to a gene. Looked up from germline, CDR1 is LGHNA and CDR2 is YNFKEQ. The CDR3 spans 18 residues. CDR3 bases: TGTGCCAGCAGCCAAGACCGCGCGGGGGGCTTGAACACCGGGGAGCTGTTTTTT. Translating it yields CASSQDRAGGLNTGELFF.

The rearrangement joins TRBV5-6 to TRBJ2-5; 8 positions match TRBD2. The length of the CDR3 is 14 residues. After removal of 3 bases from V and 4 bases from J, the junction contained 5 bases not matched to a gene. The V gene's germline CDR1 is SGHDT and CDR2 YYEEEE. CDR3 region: CASSYRGRRETQYF. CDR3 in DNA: TGTGCCAGCAGCTACCGCGGGAGGCGAGAGACCCAGTACTTC.

CDR3 region: CASSTGLLAGDRGTQYF. The CDR3 DNA sequence: TGTGCCAGCAGCACTGGACTTCTAGCGGGGGACCGGGGGACCCAGTACTTC. The chain employs TRBV11-2 and TRBJ2-5; the match to TRBD2 covers 10 bases. Germline loops: CDR1 SGHAT, CDR2 FQNNGV. V shed 5 bases, J shed 7 bases, and the junction held 16 bases outside the gene matches. The CDR3 is 17 amino acids.

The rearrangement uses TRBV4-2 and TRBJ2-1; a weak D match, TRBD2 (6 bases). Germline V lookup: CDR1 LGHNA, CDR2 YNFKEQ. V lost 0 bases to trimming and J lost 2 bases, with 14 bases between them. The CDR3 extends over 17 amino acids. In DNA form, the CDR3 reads TGTGCCAGCAGCCAAGAACACACGCGGACTACCTACAATGAGCAGTTCTTC. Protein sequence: CASSQEHTRTTYNEQFF.

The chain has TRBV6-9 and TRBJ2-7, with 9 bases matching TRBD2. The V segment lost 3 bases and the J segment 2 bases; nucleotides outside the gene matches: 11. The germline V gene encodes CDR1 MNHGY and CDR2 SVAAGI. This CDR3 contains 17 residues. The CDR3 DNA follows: TGTGCCAGCAGTTACGGGACTAGCCGGGGGAGAGCCTACGAGCAGTACTTC. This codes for CASSYGTSRGRAYEQYF.

DNA for the CDR3: TGTGCCATCAGTGAGTCCCTCGGACTAGCGGGAGGCATCAACTCCTACGAGCAGTACTTC. Its protein is CAISESLGLAGGINSYEQYF. The rearrangement joins TRBV10-3 to TRBJ2-7, with TRBD2 matching 14 bases. Germline CDR1 reads ENHRY; CDR2 reads SYGVKD. Losses at the gene ends were 0 bases for V and 0 bases for J; bases not matched to a gene: 10. The CDR3 sequence is 20 residues long.